The rows below give T cell receptor beta chains drawn from one sample of a study of T cell clonotyping in hematopoietic cell transplantation. Sequenced by immunoSEQ multiplex PCR; TCRdb stores in-frame clones only, minus some. Among about 6,800 clones listed, about 90% were seen once. The material was peripheral blood mononuclear cells, obtained before stem cell transplant. The receptors were sampled from a man aged 25 to 40 with acute myeloid leukemia. Some clones in this sample may be carry-over from other donors' samples. CDR3s include the opening cysteine and the closing phenylalanine or tryptophan.

j_gene: TRBJ2-7; v_gene: TRBV6-5; CDR3aa: CASSYSWQGTREQYF
j_gene: TRBJ2-2; v_gene: TRBV12-5; CDR3aa: CATPTGGGRNTGELFF
j_gene: TRBJ2-3; v_gene: TRBV29-1; CDR3aa: CSGRRTATDTQYF
j_gene: TRBJ1-4; v_gene: TRBV18; CDR3aa: CASSPRPTNEKLFF
j_gene: TRBJ2-2; v_gene: TRBV11-3; CDR3aa: CASSLDGTRELFF
j_gene: TRBJ2-5; v_gene: TRBV30; CDR3aa: CAWGGLAVETQYF
j_gene: TRBJ1-1; v_gene: TRBV6-5; CDR3aa: CASSPDGQNTEAFF
j_gene: TRBJ2-7; v_gene: TRBV10-3; CDR3aa: CAIRGVTGKQYF
j_gene: TRBJ2-2; v_gene: TRBV30; CDR3aa: CAWDPKDRGANTGELFF
j_gene: TRBJ1-1; v_gene: TRBV5-5; CDR3aa: CASSLEWNTEAFF
j_gene: TRBJ2-1; v_gene: TRBV9; CDR3aa: CASSPESYPSPLNEQFF
j_gene: TRBJ2-7; v_gene: TRBV28; CDR3aa: CASSPGREQYF
j_gene: TRBJ2-1; v_gene: TRBV11-2; CDR3aa: CASSLGRPGDPSYNEQFF
j_gene: TRBJ1-4; v_gene: TRBV7-9; CDR3aa: CASSWNGQGNEKLFF
j_gene: TRBJ1-1; v_gene: TRBV6-5; CDR3aa: CASTSGVNTEAFF
j_gene: TRBJ1-5; v_gene: TRBV19; CDR3aa: CASSIDSDYSNQPQHF
j_gene: TRBJ1-1; v_gene: TRBV19; CDR3aa: CASRPRDRGQVNTEAFF
j_gene: TRBJ1-4; v_gene: TRBV6-5; CDR3aa: CASRVGTGREKLFF
j_gene: TRBJ2-1; v_gene: TRBV29-1; CDR3aa: CSVTSGRNEQFF
j_gene: TRBJ2-7; v_gene: TRBV6-1; CDR3aa: CASSEGRLLVFNYEQYF
j_gene: TRBJ2-7; v_gene: TRBV6-5; CDR3aa: CASGRGGSYEQYF
j_gene: TRBJ2-7; v_gene: TRBV7-2; CDR3aa: CASSLALREQYF
j_gene: TRBJ1-1; v_gene: TRBV30; CDR3aa: CAWSPDRDTEAFF
j_gene: TRBJ1-3; v_gene: TRBV11-2; CDR3aa: CASSLLGPGNTIYF